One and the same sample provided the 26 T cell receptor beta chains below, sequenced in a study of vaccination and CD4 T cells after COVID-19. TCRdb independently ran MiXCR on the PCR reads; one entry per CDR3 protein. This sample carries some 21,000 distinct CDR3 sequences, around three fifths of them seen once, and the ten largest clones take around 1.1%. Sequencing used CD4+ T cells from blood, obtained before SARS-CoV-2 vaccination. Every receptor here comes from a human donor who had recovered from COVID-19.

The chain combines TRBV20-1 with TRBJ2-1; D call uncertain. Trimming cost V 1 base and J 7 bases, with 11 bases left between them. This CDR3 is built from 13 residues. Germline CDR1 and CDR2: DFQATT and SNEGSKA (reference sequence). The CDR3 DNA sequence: TGCAGTGCTAGAGCTCCCCCTGGGAATGAGCAGTTCTTC. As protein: CSARAPPGNEQFF.

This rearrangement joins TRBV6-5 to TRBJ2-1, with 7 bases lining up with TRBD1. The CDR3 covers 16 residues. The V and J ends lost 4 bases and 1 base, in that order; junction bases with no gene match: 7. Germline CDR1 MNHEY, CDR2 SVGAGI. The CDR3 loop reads CASSSRQGVSYNEQFF. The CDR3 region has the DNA TGTGCCAGCAGTTCCCGACAGGGAGTTTCCTACAATGAGCAGTTCTTC.

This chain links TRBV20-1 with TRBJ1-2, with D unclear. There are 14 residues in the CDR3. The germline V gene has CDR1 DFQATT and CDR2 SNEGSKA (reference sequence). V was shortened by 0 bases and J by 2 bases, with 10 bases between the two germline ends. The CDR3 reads CSAREPGGNYGYTF. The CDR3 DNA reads TGCAGTGCTAGAGAGCCCGGTGGGAACTATGGCTACACCTTC.

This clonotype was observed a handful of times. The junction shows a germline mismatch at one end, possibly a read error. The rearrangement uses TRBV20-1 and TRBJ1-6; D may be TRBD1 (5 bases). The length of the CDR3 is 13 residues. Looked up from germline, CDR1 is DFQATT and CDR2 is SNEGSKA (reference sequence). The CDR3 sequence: CSARDSADSPLHF. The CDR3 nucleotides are TGCAGTGCCAGAGACAGCGCAGATTCACCCCTCCACTTT.

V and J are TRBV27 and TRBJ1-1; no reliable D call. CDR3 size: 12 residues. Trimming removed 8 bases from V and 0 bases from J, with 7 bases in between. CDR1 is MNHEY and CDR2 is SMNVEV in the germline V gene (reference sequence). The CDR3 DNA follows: TGTGCCAGCCGCAGACTGAACACTGAAGCTTTCTTT. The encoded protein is CASRRLNTEAFF.

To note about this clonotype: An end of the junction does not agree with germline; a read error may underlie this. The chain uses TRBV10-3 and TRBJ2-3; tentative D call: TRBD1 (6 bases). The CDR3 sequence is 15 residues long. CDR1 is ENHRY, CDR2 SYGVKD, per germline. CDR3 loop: CASSYDRRIGDTQYF. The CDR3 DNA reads TGTGCCAGCAGTTACGACAGGCGCATTGGAGATACGCAGTATTTT.

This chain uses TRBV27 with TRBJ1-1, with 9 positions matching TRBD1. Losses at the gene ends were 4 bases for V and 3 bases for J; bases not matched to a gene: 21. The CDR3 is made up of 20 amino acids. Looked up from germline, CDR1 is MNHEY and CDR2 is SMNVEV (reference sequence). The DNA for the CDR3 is TGTGCCAGCAGTTCCCCCTCCCGGGTGGACAGGGGTTTCACGGACACTGAAGCTTTCTTT. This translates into CASSSPSRVDRGFTDTEAFF.

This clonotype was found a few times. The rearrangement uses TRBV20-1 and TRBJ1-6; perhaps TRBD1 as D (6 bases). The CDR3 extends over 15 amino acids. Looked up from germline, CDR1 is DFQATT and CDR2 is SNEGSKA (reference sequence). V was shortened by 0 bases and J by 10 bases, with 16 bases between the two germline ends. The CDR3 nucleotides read TGCAGTGCTAGAGATCAGGGGCAGGGAGGGTCACCCCTCCACTTT. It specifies CSARDQGQGGSPLHF.

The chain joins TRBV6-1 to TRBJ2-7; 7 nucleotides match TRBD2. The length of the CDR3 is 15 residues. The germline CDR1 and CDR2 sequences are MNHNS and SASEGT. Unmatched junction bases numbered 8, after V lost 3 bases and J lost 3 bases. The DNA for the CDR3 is TGTGCCAGCAGTGAGATGGCGGGAGACTTCTACGAGCAGTACTTC. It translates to CASSEMAGDFYEQYF.

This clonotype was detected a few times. In DNA form, the CDR3 reads TGTGCCAGCAGTGATCCCTCGGCAGCTGCAGCAAACTATGGCTACACCTTC. Protein product: CASSDPSAAAANYGYTF. This chain joins TRBV25-1 and TRBJ1-2; no clear D gene. The V end was cut by 3 bases, the J end by 2 bases, with 19 bases between. Germline-derived CDR1 and CDR2 are MGHDK and SYGVNS. There are 17 residues in the CDR3.

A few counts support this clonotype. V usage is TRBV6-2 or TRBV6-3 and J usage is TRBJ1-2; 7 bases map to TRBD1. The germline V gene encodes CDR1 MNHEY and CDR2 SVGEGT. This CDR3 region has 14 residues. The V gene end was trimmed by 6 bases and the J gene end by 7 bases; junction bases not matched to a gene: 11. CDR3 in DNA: TGTGCCAGCAGACAAGGGGGCAGGGGTCCTGGCTACACCTTC. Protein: CASRQGGRGPGYTF.

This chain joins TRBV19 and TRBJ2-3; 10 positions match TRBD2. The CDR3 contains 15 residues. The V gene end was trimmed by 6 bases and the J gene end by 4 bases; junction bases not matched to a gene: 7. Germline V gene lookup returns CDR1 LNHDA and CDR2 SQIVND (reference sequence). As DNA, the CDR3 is TGTGCCAGTAGCCCCCTAGCGGGAGCGGCAGATACGCAGTATTTT. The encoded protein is CASSPLAGAADTQYF.

In DNA form, the CDR3 reads TGCGCCAGCAGCCAAGGCACGGGAGGGCCTGAGACCCAGTACTTC. Residues: CASSQGTGGPETQYF. The chain couples TRBV4-1 to TRBJ2-5, with TRBD2 identical over 8 bases. CDR1 and CDR2 (germline): MGHRA, YSYEKL. The V and J ends lost 1 base and 5 bases, in that order; junction bases with no gene match: 6. CDR3 length equals 15 residues.

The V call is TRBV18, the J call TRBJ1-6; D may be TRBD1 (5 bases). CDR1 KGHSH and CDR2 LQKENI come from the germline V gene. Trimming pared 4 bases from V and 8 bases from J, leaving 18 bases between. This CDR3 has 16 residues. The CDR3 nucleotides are TGTGCCAGCTCACGACCCTCGGGACCCTCAGATTCACCCCTCCACTTT. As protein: CASSRPSGPSDSPLHF.

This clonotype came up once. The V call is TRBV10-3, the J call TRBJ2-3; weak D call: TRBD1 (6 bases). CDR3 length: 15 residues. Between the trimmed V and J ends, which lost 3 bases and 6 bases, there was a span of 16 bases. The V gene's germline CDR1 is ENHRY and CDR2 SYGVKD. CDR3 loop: CAISDIRTEADTQYF. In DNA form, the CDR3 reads TGTGCCATCAGTGATATTCGGACAGAGGCCGATACGCAGTATTTT.

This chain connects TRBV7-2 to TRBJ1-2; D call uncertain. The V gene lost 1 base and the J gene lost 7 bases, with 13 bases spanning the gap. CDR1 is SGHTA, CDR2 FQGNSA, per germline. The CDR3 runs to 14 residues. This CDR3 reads CASSLVVRPSGYTF. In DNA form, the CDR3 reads TGTGCCAGCAGCTTAGTGGTCAGGCCCAGTGGCTACACCTTC.

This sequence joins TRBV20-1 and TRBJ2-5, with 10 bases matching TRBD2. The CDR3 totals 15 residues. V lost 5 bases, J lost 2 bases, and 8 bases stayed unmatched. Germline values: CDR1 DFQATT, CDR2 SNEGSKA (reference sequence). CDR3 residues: CSARTSGALQETQYF. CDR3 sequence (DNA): TGCAGTGCTCGGACTAGCGGAGCCCTTCAAGAGACCCAGTACTTC.

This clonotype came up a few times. CDR3: CASSLVPWDRGEETQYF. The DNA of the CDR3 is TGTGCCAGCAGCTTAGTCCCTTGGGACAGGGGAGAAGAGACCCAGTACTTC. V gene TRBV7-8 combines with J gene TRBJ2-5; 10 bases are a match to TRBD1. The CDR3 runs 17 residues. V lost 1 base, J lost 3 bases, and 8 bases stayed unmatched. Germline V gene sequence: CDR1 SGHVS, CDR2 FQNEAQ.

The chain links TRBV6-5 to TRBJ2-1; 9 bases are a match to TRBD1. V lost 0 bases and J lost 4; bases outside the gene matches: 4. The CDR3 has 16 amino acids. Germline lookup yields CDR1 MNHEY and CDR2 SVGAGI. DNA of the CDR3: TGTGCCAGCAGTTACTCGCGACAGGGGGGATACAATGAGCAGTTCTTC. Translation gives CASSYSRQGGYNEQFF.

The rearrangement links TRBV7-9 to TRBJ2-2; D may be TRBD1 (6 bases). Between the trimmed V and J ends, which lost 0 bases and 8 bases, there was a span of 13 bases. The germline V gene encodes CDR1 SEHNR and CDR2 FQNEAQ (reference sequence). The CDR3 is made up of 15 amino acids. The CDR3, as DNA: TGTGCCAGCAGCTTAGCGCCCCCAGGGGTAGGGGAGCTGTTTTTT. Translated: CASSLAPPGVGELFF.

CDR3 protein: CASSLGDRDNSPLHF. The CDR3, as DNA: TGTGCCAGCAGTTTAGGGGACAGGGATAATTCACCCCTCCACTTT. The chain recombines TRBV12-3 or TRBV12-4 with TRBJ1-6, with 9 bases aligning to TRBD1. After removal of 1 base from V and 5 bases from J, the junction contained 0 bases not matched to a gene. This CDR3 is 15 amino acids long.

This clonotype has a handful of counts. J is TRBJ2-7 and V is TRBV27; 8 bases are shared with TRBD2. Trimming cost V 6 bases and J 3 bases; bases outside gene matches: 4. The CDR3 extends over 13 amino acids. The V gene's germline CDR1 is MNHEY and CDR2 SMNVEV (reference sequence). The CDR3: CASRSSGYYEQYF. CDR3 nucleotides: TGTGCCAGCAGATCTAGCGGGTACTACGAGCAGTACTTC.

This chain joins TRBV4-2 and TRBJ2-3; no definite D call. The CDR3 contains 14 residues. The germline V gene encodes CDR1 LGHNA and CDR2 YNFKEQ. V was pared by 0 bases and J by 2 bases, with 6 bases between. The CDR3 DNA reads TGTGCCAGCAGCCAAGATTCGGTCACAGATACGCAGTATTTT. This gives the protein CASSQDSVTDTQYF.

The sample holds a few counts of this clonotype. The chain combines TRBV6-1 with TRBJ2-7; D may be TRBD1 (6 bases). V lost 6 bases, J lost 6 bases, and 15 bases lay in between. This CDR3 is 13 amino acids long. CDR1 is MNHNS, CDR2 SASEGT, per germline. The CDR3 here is CASSADRLGEQYF. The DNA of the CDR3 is TGTGCCAGCAGCGCGGACAGACTGGGCGAGCAGTACTTC.

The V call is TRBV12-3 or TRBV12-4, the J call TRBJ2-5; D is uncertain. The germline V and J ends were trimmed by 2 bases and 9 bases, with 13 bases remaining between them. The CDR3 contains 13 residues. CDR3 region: CASSLRDVVSQYF. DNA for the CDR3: TGTGCCAGCAGTTTACGAGACGTAGTGTCCCAGTACTTC.

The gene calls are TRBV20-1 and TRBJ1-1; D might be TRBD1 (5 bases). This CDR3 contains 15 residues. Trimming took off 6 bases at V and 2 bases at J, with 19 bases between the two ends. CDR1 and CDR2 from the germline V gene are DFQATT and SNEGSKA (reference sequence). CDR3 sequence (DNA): TGCAGTGCGCAGACAGCTTACTTAGTAAACACTGAAGCTTTCTTT. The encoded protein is CSAQTAYLVNTEAFF.